This entry features one T cell receptor (beta chain) sequence. What it binds is unknown. The data stem from a study of T-cell reconstitution after alpha-beta-depleted transplantation in children. Looked up from germline, CDR1 is KGHDR and CDR2 is SFDVKD. The germline V and J ends were trimmed by 7 bases and 2 bases, with 11 bases remaining between them. The CDR3 is 15 amino acids. Study-level results: Several hundred expanded graft clones reportedly supplied alpha-beta T cells about two months after transplant. The main origin of T-cell counts and diversity one year after transplant was newly produced T cells.

Unique molecular identifiers featured in how the TCRbeta library was prepared. TCRdb processed the PCR reads anew with MiXCR; each CDR3 protein has one entry. The data hold about 830,000 distinct CDR3 sequences, with roughly 15% observed a single time. The chain recombines TRBV24-1 with TRBJ2-6, with a possible D match to TRBD1 (6 bases). This TCR derives from a male patient younger than 18 who had a stem cell transplant for acute lymphoblastic leukemia, so the T cells may come from the graft donor. The material sequenced was PBMCs, mostly from graft donor cells, taken 360 days after TCRalphabeta/CD19-depleted stem cell transplant. Written as DNA, the CDR3 is TGTGCCACCAGGCAAGGGGGTACTGGGGCCAACGTCCTGACTTTC. Its translation: CATRQGGTGANVLTF.